The clone carrying this TCR beta chain was recorded many times. Its antigen is not identified. The record originates from a study of beta chain features in type 1 diabetes. Study-wide findings and caveats: A PCR bias possibly favoring shorter templates would apply equally to patients and controls. When cDNA is sequenced, cells with high TCR expression could be over-represented. Significant though moderate, a shortening of TCRB CDR3s appeared in all four CD4+ subsets of Type 1 diabetes patients.

Germline V CDR1 and CDR2: LNHDA, SQIVND (reference sequence). V lost 4 bases, J lost 6 bases, and 10 bases lay in between. The length of the CDR3 is 13 residues. Of the isolated RNA, all was reverse transcribed, and so the sequenced material was expressed TCRB transcripts. The data were produced by immunoSEQ multiplex PCR, yet TCRdb's version contains in-frame clones alone and is incomplete. The sample lists some 350,000 clones; over 8.5% were seen once. Purities in excess of 95% were seen in all sorted populations. Input material: central memory CD4+ T cells from blood. The V and J genes are TRBV19 and TRBJ2-1; perhaps TRBD2 as D (5 bases). The source is a man aged 30 to 39 with type 1 diabetes. CDR3 nucleotides: TGTGCCAGTAGTAAGGGAGAGAGCAATGAGCAGTTCTTC. Its protein is CASSKGESNEQFF.